Included here is one T cell receptor beta chain sequence, with context. The CDR3 is 11 residues long. Germline V CDR1 and CDR2: DFQATT, SNEGSKA (reference sequence). Once RNA had been extracted, it was reverse transcribed into cDNA to act as the sequencing template. Generated by immunoSEQ multiplex PCR, the TCRdb table keeps only in-frame clones and is missing some. The sample lists more than 150,000 clones, about 53% occurring once. The source of the sample is a study of CD8+ T cells in alopecia areata. Study context: Tofacitinib ran 6 to 18 months, followed by 6 months off drug.

V usage is TRBV20-1 and J usage is TRBJ2-7; D tentatively fits TRBD1 or TRBD2 (6 bases each). The source is a human donor with alopecia areata. The sequencing used CD8+ T cells sorted from blood, collected at week 0. The CDR3 bases are TGCAGCTCCCCGTGGGGGGCTAACGAGTACTTC. It yields the protein CSSPWGANEYF.